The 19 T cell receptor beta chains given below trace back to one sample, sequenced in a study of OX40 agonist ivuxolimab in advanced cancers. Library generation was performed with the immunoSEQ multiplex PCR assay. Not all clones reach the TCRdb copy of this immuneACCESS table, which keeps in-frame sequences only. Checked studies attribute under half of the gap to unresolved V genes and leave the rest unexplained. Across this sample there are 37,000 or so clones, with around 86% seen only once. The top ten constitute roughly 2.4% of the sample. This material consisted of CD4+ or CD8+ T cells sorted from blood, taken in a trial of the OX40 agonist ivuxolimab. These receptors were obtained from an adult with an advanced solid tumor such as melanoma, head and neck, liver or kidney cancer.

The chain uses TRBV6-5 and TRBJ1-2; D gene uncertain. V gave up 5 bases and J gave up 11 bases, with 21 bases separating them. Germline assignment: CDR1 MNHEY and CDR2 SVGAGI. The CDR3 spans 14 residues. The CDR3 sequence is CASSLEGLTESYTF. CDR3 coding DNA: TGTGCCAGCAGTCTAGAGGGATTGACCGAATCTTACACCTTC.

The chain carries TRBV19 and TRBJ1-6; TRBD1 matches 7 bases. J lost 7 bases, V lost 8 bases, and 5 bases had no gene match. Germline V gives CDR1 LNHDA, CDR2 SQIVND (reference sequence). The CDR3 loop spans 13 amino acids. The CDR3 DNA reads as TGTGCCAGTCGGACAGGTCTGAATTCACCCCTCCACTTT. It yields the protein CASRTGLNSPLHF.

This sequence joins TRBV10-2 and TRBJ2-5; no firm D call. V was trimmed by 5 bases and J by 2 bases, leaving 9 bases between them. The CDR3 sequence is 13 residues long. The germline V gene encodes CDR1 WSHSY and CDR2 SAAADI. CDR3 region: CASSSSPQETQYF. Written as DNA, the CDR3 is TGCGCCAGCAGTTCGAGCCCACAAGAGACCCAGTACTTC.

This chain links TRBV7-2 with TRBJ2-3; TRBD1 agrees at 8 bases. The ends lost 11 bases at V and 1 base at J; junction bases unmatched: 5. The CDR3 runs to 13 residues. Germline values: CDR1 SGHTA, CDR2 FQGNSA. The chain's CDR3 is CADKTGGTDTQYF. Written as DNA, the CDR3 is TGTGCCGATAAGACAGGGGGCACAGATACGCAGTATTTT.

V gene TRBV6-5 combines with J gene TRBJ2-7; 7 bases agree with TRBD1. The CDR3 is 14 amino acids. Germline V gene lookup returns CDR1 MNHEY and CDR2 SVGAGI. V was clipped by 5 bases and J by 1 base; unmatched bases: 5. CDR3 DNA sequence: TGTGCCAGCAGTACCCCGACAGGGTCCTACGAGCAGTACTTC. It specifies CASSTPTGSYEQYF.

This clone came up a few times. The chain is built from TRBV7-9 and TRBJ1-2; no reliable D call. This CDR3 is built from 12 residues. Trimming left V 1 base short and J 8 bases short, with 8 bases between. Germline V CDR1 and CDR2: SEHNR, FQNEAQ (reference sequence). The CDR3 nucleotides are TGTGCCAGCAGCTTAGTCGGGGAGGGCTACACCTTC. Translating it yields CASSLVGEGYTF.

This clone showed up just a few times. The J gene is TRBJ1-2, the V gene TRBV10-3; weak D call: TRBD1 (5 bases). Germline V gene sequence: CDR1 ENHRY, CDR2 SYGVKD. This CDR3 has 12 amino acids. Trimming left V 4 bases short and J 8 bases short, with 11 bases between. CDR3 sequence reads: CAISAGPRGYTF. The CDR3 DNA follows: TGTGCCATCAGTGCGGGGCCCCGGGGCTACACCTTC.

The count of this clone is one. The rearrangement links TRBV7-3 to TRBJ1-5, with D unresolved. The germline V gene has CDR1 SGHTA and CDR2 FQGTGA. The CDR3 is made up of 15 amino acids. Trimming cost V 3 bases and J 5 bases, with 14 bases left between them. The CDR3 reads CASSFDVGVHQPQHF. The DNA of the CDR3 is TGTGCCAGCAGCTTCGACGTCGGGGTGCATCAGCCCCAGCATTTT.

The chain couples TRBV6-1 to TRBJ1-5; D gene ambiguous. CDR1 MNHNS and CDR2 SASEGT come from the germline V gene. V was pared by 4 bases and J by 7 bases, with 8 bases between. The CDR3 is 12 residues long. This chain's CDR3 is CASSGPGQPQHF. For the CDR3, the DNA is TGTGCCAGCAGTGGTCCGGGACAGCCCCAGCATTTT.

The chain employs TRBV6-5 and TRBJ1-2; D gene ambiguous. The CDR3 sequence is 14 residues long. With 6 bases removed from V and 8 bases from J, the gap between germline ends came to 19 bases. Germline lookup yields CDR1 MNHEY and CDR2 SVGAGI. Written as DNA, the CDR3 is TGTGCCAGCAGCATCGGACCCACCGGGTGGGGCTACACCTTC. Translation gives CASSIGPTGWGYTF.

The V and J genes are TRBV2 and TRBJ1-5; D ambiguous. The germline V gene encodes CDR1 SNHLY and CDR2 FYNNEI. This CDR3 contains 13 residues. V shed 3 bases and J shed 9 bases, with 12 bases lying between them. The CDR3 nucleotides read TGTGCCAGCAGTGAGGTAGAAGGGAGGCCCCAGCATTTT. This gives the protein CASSEVEGRPQHF.

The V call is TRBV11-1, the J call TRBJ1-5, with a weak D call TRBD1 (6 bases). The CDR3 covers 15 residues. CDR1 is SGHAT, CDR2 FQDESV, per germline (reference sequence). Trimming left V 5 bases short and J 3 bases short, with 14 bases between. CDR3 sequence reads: CASSPIGQNNQPQHF. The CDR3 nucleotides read TGTGCCAGCAGCCCTATAGGACAGAACAATCAGCCCCAGCATTTT.

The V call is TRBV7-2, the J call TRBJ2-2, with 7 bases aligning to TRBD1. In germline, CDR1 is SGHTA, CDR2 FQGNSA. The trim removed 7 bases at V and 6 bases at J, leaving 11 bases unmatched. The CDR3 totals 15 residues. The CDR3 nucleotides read TGTGCCAGCACCCTAGACAGGGTTCAATCCGGGGAGCTGTTTTTT. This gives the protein CASTLDRVQSGELFF.

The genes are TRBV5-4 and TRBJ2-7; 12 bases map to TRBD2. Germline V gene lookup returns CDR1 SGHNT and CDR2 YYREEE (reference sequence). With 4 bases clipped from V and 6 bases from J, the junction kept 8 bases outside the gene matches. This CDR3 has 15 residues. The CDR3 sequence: CASSHPSGGASEQYF. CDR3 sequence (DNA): TGTGCCAGCAGCCATCCTAGCGGGGGGGCAAGCGAGCAGTACTTC.

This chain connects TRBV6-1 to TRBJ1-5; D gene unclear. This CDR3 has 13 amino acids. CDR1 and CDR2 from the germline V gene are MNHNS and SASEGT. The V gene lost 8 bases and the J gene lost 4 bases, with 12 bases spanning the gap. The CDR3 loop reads CASVTERNQPQHF. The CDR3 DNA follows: TGTGCCAGCGTAACAGAGCGGAATCAGCCCCAGCATTTT.

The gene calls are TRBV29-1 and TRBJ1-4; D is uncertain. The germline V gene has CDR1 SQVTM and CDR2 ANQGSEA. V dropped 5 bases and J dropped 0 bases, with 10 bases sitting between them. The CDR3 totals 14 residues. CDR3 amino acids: CSVIAATTNEKLFF. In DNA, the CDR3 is TGCAGCGTTATCGCGGCAACAACTAATGAAAAACTGTTTTTT.

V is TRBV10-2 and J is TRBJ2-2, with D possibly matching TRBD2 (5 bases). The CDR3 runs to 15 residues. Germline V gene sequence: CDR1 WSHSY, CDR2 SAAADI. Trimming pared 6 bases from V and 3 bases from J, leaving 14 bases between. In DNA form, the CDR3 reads TGCGCCAGCAGGGAAGGTGGGCGGGACACCGGGGAGCTGTTTTTT. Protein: CASREGGRDTGELFF.

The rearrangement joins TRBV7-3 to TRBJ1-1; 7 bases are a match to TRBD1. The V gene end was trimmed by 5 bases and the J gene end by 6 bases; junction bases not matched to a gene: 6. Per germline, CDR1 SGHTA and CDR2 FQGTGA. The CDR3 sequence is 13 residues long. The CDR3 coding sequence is TGTGCCAGCAGCGTGACAGGGAGCGCTGAAGCTTTCTTT. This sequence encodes CASSVTGSAEAFF. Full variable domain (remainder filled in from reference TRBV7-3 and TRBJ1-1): GAGVSQTPSNKVTEKGKYVELRCDPISGHTALYWYRQSLGQGPEFLIYFQGTGAADDSGLPNDRFFAVRPEGSVSTLKIQRTERGDSAVYLCASSVTGSAEAFFGQGTRLTVV.

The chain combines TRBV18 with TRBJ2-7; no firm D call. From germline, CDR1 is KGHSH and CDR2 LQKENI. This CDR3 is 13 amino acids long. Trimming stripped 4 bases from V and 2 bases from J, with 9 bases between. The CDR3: CASSLGRAYEQYF. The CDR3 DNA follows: TGTGCCAGCTCACTGGGCAGAGCCTACGAGCAGTACTTC.